Listed below are T cell receptor beta chains from one sample, sequenced in a study of T cells in Graves' hyperthyroidism and ophthalmopathy. MiXCR, applied by TCRdb to the multiplex PCR reads, yields one record per CDR3 protein. The sample shows about 600,000 distinct CDR3 sequences, 13% to 15% of them seen only once. Sequenced sample: blood. These receptors all come from a woman in her late teens or twenties with Graves' ophthalmopathy. CDR3s include the opening cysteine and the closing phenylalanine or tryptophan. A D gene is named only where the DNA matches it firmly. Clone size is stated in some rows and not others, as once, few, many or a class when expanded.

j_call,clone_size,d_call,v_call,cdr3_nt,cdr3_aa
TRBJ1-1,NA,NA,TRBV29-1,TGCAGCGCCGCTTCAGCCACTGAAGCTTTCTTT,CSAASATEAFF
TRBJ1-1,NA,NA,TRBV10-3,TGTGCCATCGGAGGGGCACACTATGAAGCTTTCTTT,CAIGGAHYEAFF
TRBJ1-2,many,NA,TRBV3-1,TGTGCCAGCAGCCTACGGCCCGGGGCAGGGCGGTATGGCTACACCTTC,CASSLRPGAGRYGYTF
TRBJ2-7,few,NA,TRBV6-2/TRBV6-3,TGTGCCAGCAGTTACTCGAGGGGCCGACGCACCTACGAGCAGTACTTC,CASSYSRGRRTYEQYF
TRBJ2-5,many,TRBD2,TRBV20-1,TGCAGTGCTAGAGACCCCCGTTATGGTAGCGGGAGCCAAGAGACCCAGTACTTC,CSARDPRYGSGSQETQYF
TRBJ1-1,many,NA,TRBV11-3,TGTGCCAGCAGCTTATTCTCTCCAGGGGTAGAAGCTTTCTTT,CASSLFSPGVEAFF
TRBJ2-2,NA,TRBD1,TRBV9,TGTGCCAGCAGCGTAGAGGGGGCTCCTTCGGGGGAGCTGTTTTTT,CASSVEGAPSGELFF
TRBJ1-2,many,NA,TRBV28,TGTGCCAGCAGTAGACAGGATGGCTACACCTTC,CASSRQDGYTF
TRBJ2-1,NA,NA,TRBV9,TGTGCCAGCAGCGACAGTGGGGCCAGCTCCTACAATGAGCAGTTATTC,CASSDSGASSYNEQLF
TRBJ1-5,many,NA,TRBV18,TGTGCCAGCTCAACTCGGAATCAGCCCCAGCATTTT,CASSTRNQPQHF
TRBJ2-3,many,NA,TRBV2,TGTGCCAGCAGTCTAGAAGTAGCGCAGTATTTT,CASSLEVAQYF
TRBJ1-5,NA,TRBD1,TRBV20-1,TGCAGTGCTAGAGAGGGGGGGGGCAGACAGGGACCCAATCAGCCCCAGCATTTT,CSAREGGGRQGPNQPQHF
TRBJ2-5,few,NA,TRBV9,TGTGCCAGCAGCGGGCCCAGGGTGGGGGAGACCCAGTACTTC,CASSGPRVGETQYF
TRBJ1-2,many,NA,TRBV12-3/TRBV12-4,TGTGCCAGCAGGTTCCTAACCGTGGACTATGGCTACACCTTC,CASRFLTVDYGYTF
TRBJ2-5,once,NA,TRBV10-3,TGTGCCATCAGTTCAACCAAGGCCCAGTACTTC,CAISSTKAQYF
TRBJ2-7,many,NA,TRBV29-1,TGCAGCGTTGAAGATGGGGACCTAACAAGGCGGGAGCAGTACTTC,CSVEDGDLTRREQYF
TRBJ2-1,many,NA,TRBV6-1,TGTGCCAGCAGACCCCGGCTAGCGCCATCTCACAATGAGCAGTTCTTC,CASRPRLAPSHNEQFF
TRBJ2-7,many,TRBD2,TRBV5-1,TGCGCCAGCAGCTTGGAACTAGCGGGAGCCTACGAGCAGTACTTC,CASSLELAGAYEQYF
TRBJ2-1,NA,NA,TRBV6-1,TGTGCCACCTGGGACGGACGAAACCCTTCCAATGAGCAGTTCTTC,CATWDGRNPSNEQFF
TRBJ2-1,many,NA,TRBV29-1,TGCAGCGTTGAAAAAGGCGGAATCAATGAGCAGTTCTTC,CSVEKGGINEQFF
TRBJ2-3,many,NA,TRBV6-6,TGTGCCAGCAGCTATTCGGGCACAGATACGCAGTATTTT,CASSYSGTDTQYF
TRBJ1-2,many,NA,TRBV30,TGTGCCTGGAGTGGGGGGTTCGACTATGGCTACACCTTC,CAWSGGFDYGYTF
TRBJ2-3,many,TRBD2,TRBV20-1,TGCAGTGCGGGGGGGGGGGTAGAGACAGATACGCAGTATTTT,CSAGGGVETDTQYF
TRBJ2-7,many,NA,TRBV2,TGTGCCAGCAAGTTGGGGCCATACGAGCAGTACTTC,CASKLGPYEQYF
TRBJ1-2,many,NA,TRBV3-1,TGTGCCAGCAGCCAGGGTACAGGGAACTATGGCTACACCTTC,CASSQGTGNYGYTF
TRBJ1-5,NA,NA,TRBV3-1,TGTGCCAGCAGCCAAGGGTCAGGTGGGGGGCAGCCCCAGCATTTT,CASSQGSGGGQPQHF
TRBJ1-2,NA,NA,TRBV4-1,TGCGCCAGCAGCCAAGAGCCAGCACTATCGGGCGGCTACACCTTC,CASSQEPALSGGYTF
TRBJ1-3,many,NA,TRBV14,TGTGCCAGCAGCCAGGGACGGCTACCAAACACCATATATTTT,CASSQGRLPNTIYF
TRBJ2-1,many,TRBD1,TRBV5-1,TGCGCCAGCAGCTTCATAGCAGGGCAGGGGGCATCGAATGAGCAGTTCTTC,CASSFIAGQGASNEQFF
TRBJ2-2,many,NA,TRBV12-3/TRBV12-4,TGTGCCAGCAGTTTTATGAGCACCGGGGAGCTGTTTTTT,CASSFMSTGELFF
TRBJ2-7,NA,TRBD2,TRBV4-1,TGCGCCAGCAGCCAAATATTAGCGGGTCCAAGCTCCTACGAGCAGTACTTC,CASSQILAGPSSYEQYF
TRBJ1-4,many,NA,TRBV18,TGTGCCAGCCGCTGGGGGGTGGCCGCTAATGAAAAACTGTTTTTT,CASRWGVAANEKLFF
TRBJ2-7,few,NA,TRBV18,TGTGCCAGCTCACGTTCACAGCGATTGGGGCAGTACTTC,CASSRSQRLGQYF
TRBJ2-6,NA,TRBD2,TRBV5-1,TGCGCCAGCAGCTGGGGGACTAGCGGGAGTCCTGGGGCCAACGTCCTGACTTTC,CASSWGTSGSPGANVLTF
TRBJ2-3,NA,TRBD2,TRBV4-2,TGTGCCAGCGGAGGACTAGCGGGAGTTGGTGATACGCAGTATTTT,CASGGLAGVGDTQYF
TRBJ2-2,NA,NA,TRBV30,TGTGCCTGGAGTTGGGCACTAGGGGTCACCGGGGAGCTGTTTTTT,CAWSWALGVTGELFF
TRBJ2-2,few,NA,TRBV7-9,TGTGCCAGCAGCTTAGCGGGGTCCCCCGGGGAGCTGTTTTTT,CASSLAGSPGELFF
TRBJ1-1,many,NA,TRBV27,TGTGCCAGCAGTTTTCTCTCATCCCCCACGGGAGCTTTCTTT,CASSFLSSPTGAFF
TRBJ2-1,few,NA,TRBV7-3,TGTGCCAGCAGCTTAAGGGTCGGGACGGACTCCTACAATGAGCAGTTCTTC,CASSLRVGTDSYNEQFF
TRBJ2-3,many,TRBD1,TRBV12-3/TRBV12-4,TGTGCCAGCATAACGGACAGGGCGGGGGATACGCAGTATTTT,CASITDRAGDTQYF
TRBJ1-5,many,NA,TRBV28,TGTGCCAGCAGTATCCCGGACCATCAGCCCCAGCATTTT,CASSIPDHQPQHF
TRBJ1-2,many,TRBD1,TRBV15,TGTGCCACCAGCAGAGCAATCCCCTCGGACAGGGACTATGGCTACACCTTC,CATSRAIPSDRDYGYTF
TRBJ2-7,NA,TRBD1,TRBV10-2,TGCGCCAGCAGCGCCGGGACAGGGTTTGAGTGGCCCGTCTACGAGCAGTACTTC,CASSAGTGFEWPVYEQYF
TRBJ2-2,many,NA,TRBV12-3/TRBV12-4,TGTGCCAGCAGTCCCGACAGGGGGCAACTAGCGGGGGTCACCGGGGAGCTGTTTTTT,CASSPDRGQLAGVTGELFF
TRBJ2-3,many,NA,TRBV27,TGTGCCAGCAAGGCCCGTCCCGGTGGTGGGACAGATACGCAGTATTTT,CASKARPGGGTDTQYF
TRBJ1-1,many,NA,TRBV6-1,TGTGCCAGCAGTCCCCTCGTCATCATCACTGAAGCTTTCTTT,CASSPLVIITEAFF
TRBJ1-1,many,NA,TRBV7-2,TGTGCCACCATAAGTGCCCCGAGGAGCGGTACTGAAGCTTTCTTT,CATISAPRSGTEAFF
TRBJ2-7,many,TRBD2,TRBV28,TGTGCCAGCAGTTTGATCGTAGCGGGAACCTACGAGCAGTACTTC,CASSLIVAGTYEQYF
TRBJ1-1,many,NA,TRBV29-1,TGCAGCGCTGCCTCCGTGACTCCGAACACTGAAGCTTTCTTT,CSAASVTPNTEAFF
TRBJ2-4,few,NA,TRBV6-2/TRBV6-3,TGTGCCAGCAGCCAACAGTCAAACATTCAGTACTTC,CASSQQSNIQYF
TRBJ1-6,NA,NA,TRBV19,TGTGCCAGTAGTATGCCCCAGAGTAATAATTCACCCCTCCACTTT,CASSMPQSNNSPLHF
TRBJ1-6,few,NA,TRBV5-1,TGCGCCAGCAGCTTGGATGGATATAATTCACCCCTCCACTTT,CASSLDGYNSPLHF
TRBJ1-1,NA,TRBD1,TRBV18,TGTGCCAGCTCACCTTCCGGACAGGCTACATCTGAAGCTTTCTTT,CASSPSGQATSEAFF
TRBJ2-7,many,TRBD1,TRBV10-3,TGTGCCATCAGTGACCCCGGGACAGGGGTCTACGAGCAGTACTTC,CAISDPGTGVYEQYF
TRBJ1-5,many,NA,TRBV28,TGTGCCAGCAGGTCGGTTGATCAGCCCCAGCATTTT,CASRSVDQPQHF
TRBJ2-3,NA,NA,TRBV20-1,TGCAGTGCCGTCACCGGGACCAGTAGCACAGATACGCAGTATTTT,CSAVTGTSSTDTQYF
TRBJ2-3,few,TRBD2,TRBV20-1,TGCAGTGCGCAATCTAGCGGCCCCACAGATACGCAGTATTTT,CSAQSSGPTDTQYF
TRBJ2-1,many,NA,TRBV11-2,TGTGCCAGCAGCCCTCTGTCCGGGGAGCTTGGTGAGCAGTTCTTC,CASSPLSGELGEQFF